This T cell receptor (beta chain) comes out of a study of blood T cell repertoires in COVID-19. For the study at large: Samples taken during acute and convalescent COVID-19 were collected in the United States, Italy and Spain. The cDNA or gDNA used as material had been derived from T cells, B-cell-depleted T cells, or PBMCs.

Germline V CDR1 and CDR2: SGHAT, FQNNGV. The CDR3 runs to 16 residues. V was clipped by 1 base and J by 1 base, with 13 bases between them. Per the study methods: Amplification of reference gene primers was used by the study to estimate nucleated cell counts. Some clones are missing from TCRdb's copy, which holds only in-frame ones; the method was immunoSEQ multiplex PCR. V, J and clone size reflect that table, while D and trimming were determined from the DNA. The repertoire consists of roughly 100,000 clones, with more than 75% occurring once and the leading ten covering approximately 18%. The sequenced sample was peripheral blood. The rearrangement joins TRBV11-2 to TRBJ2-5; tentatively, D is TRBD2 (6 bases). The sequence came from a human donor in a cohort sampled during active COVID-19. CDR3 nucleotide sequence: TGTGCCAGCAGCTTAGCGGCGCGGGGCGGCCAAGAGACCCAGTACTTC. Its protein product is CASSLAARGGQETQYF.